This is a list of T cell receptor beta chains from one sample in a study of T-cell reconstitution after alpha-beta-depleted transplantation in children. TCRdb called the PCR reads again in MiXCR, with one record for every CDR3 protein. The data show about 400,000 distinct CDR3 sequences, around 20% seen once. Source: PBMCs from the stem cell graft donor, taken from the stem cell graft. Receptor source: a human donor who donated a stem cell graft to a child with acute myeloid leukemia. The CDR3 runs from the conserved cysteine through the conserved F or W.

TRBJ2-5	16	TRBV12-3/TRBV12-4	CASSLGSGGIRETQYF
TRBJ2-1	15	TRBV6-1	CASNSGLAGAVEQFF
TRBJ2-7	15	TRBV7-2	CASSFWQDSLSKQYF
TRBJ1-2	15	TRBV5-6	CASSAGTLKNYGYTF
TRBJ2-5	13	TRBV7-6	CASSPSRGETQYF
TRBJ1-1	13	TRBV12-3/TRBV12-4	CASSLGTDTEAFF
TRBJ2-7	15	TRBV5-1	CASSSSGDRVDEQYF
TRBJ2-5	16	TRBV7-2	CASSLVAGTSQETQYF
TRBJ1-5	16	TRBV25-1	CASSDTGRNSNQPQHF
TRBJ2-7	13	TRBV20-1	CSAPPGASYEQYF
TRBJ1-4	15	TRBV6-1	CASSDRQGAREKLFF
TRBJ2-3	16	TRBV4-3	CASSQDGRSSTDTQYF
TRBJ1-2	14	TRBV20-1	CSASHRTTGGGYTF
TRBJ2-7	14	TRBV20-1	CSARVGGLVNEQYF
TRBJ2-3	15	TRBV4-3	CASSQGTLYTDTQYF
TRBJ2-7	11	TRBV24-1	CATSRAGEQYF
TRBJ2-7	11	TRBV2	CASSGAREQYF
TRBJ1-4	15	TRBV7-9	CASSSYSTTGEKLFF
TRBJ2-7	13	TRBV6-6	CASSLGSGTGQYF
TRBJ2-3	15	TRBV12-3/TRBV12-4	CASYHGQFATDTQYF
TRBJ2-1	16	TRBV25-1	CASSRPDRGPYNEQFF
TRBJ2-1	16	TRBV12-3/TRBV12-4	CASSATSGDSYNEQFF
TRBJ2-7	11	TRBV20-1	CSARNRFEQYF
TRBJ2-7	13	TRBV20-1	CSADRTGSYEQYF
TRBJ2-3	19	TRBV11-2	CASSLRAGGAGGGTDTQYF
TRBJ2-1	13	TRBV7-9	CASSVAGVGVQFF
TRBJ2-7	15	TRBV12-3/TRBV12-4	CASSSREGGSYEQYF
TRBJ2-5	14	TRBV5-1	CASSRQGIQETQYF
TRBJ2-1	15	TRBV5-1	CASSPLSNWGYEQFF
TRBJ1-2	10	TRBV29-1	CSVGLYGYTF
TRBJ2-2	16	TRBV20-1	CSAKGTGTVYTGELFF
TRBJ2-7	14	TRBV20-1	CSARQPGLANEQYF
TRBJ2-3	13	TRBV10-1	CASSEELDSTQYF
TRBJ2-7	15	TRBV10-2	CASSTPGGPSYEQYF
TRBJ2-7	14	TRBV12-3/TRBV12-4	CASSLLRDTYEQYF
TRBJ2-3	16	TRBV7-9	CASSIFVAVSTDTQYF
TRBJ1-5	15	TRBV24-1	CAGPLGPRYNQPQHF
TRBJ1-2	16	TRBV28	CASTRGNTGAAYGYTF
TRBJ2-7	15	TRBV7-9	CASSLDGRTAYEQYF
TRBJ2-2	13	TRBV24-1	CATSDLQSGELFF
TRBJ2-7	14	TRBV7-2	CASSSSGSSYERYF
TRBJ1-5	13	TRBV20-1	CSARQNQNQPQHF
TRBJ1-1	16	TRBV9	CASSVLADGTNTEAFF
TRBJ2-7	13	TRBV12-3/TRBV12-4	CASSRTSSYEQYF
TRBJ2-3	13	TRBV6-1	CASVSTGTDTQYF
TRBJ2-2	14	TRBV24-1	CATSVKAITGELFF
TRBJ2-1	13	TRBV2	CASVRFSYNEQFF
TRBJ2-1	15	TRBV7-7	CASSFGRERDNEQFF
TRBJ2-6	16	TRBV28	CASSFVSVSGANVLTF
TRBJ2-2	14	TRBV27	CASSLDNWDGELFF
TRBJ2-6	17	TRBV5-5	CASSLTPRASGANVLTF
TRBJ2-3	15	TRBV28	CASSFTGGTPDTQYF
TRBJ1-1	13	TRBV6-5	CASSYSQGLEAFF
TRBJ1-1	12	TRBV18	CASSPGKSEAFF
TRBJ1-5	13	TRBV12-3/TRBV12-4	CASSVGQVQPQHF
TRBJ2-1	15	TRBV12-3/TRBV12-4	CASSLILAGRDEQFF